This T cell receptor beta chain was obtained from a study of blood T cell repertoires in COVID-19. Across the whole study: The origin of the acute and convalescent COVID-19 samples was the United States, Italy and Spain. In each case, the material was cDNA or gDNA derived from T cells, B-cell-depleted T cells, or PBMCs.

The V gene lost 0 bases and the J gene lost 8 bases, with 13 bases spanning the gap. Germline-derived CDR1 and CDR2 are SGHDN and FVKESK. This CDR3 has 14 amino acids. Original analysis: The authors estimated nucleated cell counts from reference gene primer amplification. This table comes from immunoSEQ multiplex PCR, and its TCRdb copy is limited to in-frame clones, with some not included. V and J calls and clone size are those listed in that table; D and trimming were worked out from the DNA. The sample carries some 40,000 clones, around 81% recorded once. The material sequenced was peripheral blood. This sequence originates from a woman older than 75 with acute or convalescent COVID-19. The chain has TRBV14 and TRBJ1-1; D uncertain. CDR3 coding DNA: TGTGCCAGCAGCCAAGATTCGGGAGTTCGGGAAGCTTTCTTT. This translates into CASSQDSGVREAFF.